These 22 T cell receptor beta chains were all obtained from the same sample, sequenced in a study of control samples from healthy donors and cancer patients. Assay used: immunoSEQ multiplex PCR; TCRdb lists only in-frame clones, some missing. The data contain 100,000 or so clones, roughly three quarters of them singletons. Material: blood. The receptors were sampled from a young woman in good health.

The rearrangement links TRBV5-1 to TRBJ2-1; 14 bases align to TRBD2. V trimming: 4 bases; J trimming: 6 bases; junction bases outside the gene matches: 6. The CDR3 is 16 residues long. Germline V gene lookup returns CDR1 SGHRS and CDR2 YFSETQ. The CDR3 DNA follows: TGCGCCAGCAGCGGCACGACTAGCGGGGGGGCCAATGAGCAGTTCTTC. It yields the protein CASSGTTSGGANEQFF. The full variable domain, rest sourced from reference TRBV5-1 and TRBJ2-1, is KAGVTQTPRYLIKTRGQQVTLSCSPISGHRSVSWYQQTPGQGLQFLFEYFSETQRNKGNFPGRFSGRQFSNSRSEMNVSTLELGDSALYLCASSGTTSGGANEQFFGPGTRLTVL.

The chain recombines TRBV6-5 with TRBJ2-3; possibly TRBD2 for D (5 bases). Deletions cut 2 bases from V and 2 bases from J, with 11 bases between. Germline V gives CDR1 MNHEY, CDR2 SVGAGI. CDR3 size: 15 residues. CDR3 in DNA: TGTGCCAGCAGTTACCCGTCCCGGGACACAGATACGCAGTATTTT. Its translation: CASSYPSRDTDTQYF.

The V gene is TRBV19, the J gene TRBJ2-2; the D gene is possibly TRBD2 (5 bases). CDR3 size: 14 residues. Germline values: CDR1 LNHDA, CDR2 SQIVND (reference sequence). The DNA of the CDR3 is TGTGCGGCTCAAGGACTGGCGACTGGCCGGGAGCTGTTTTTT. Amino acid sequence: CAAQGLATGRELFF. Supplemented by reference TRBV19 and TRBJ2-2, the full variable domain reads DGGITQSPKYLFRKEGQNVTLSCEQNLNHDAMYWYRQDPGQGLRLIYYSQIVNDFQKGDIAEGYSVSREKKESFPLTVTSAQKNPTAFYLCAAQGLATGRELFFGEGSRLTVL.

This clone was seen once. The chain links TRBV18 to TRBJ2-3; D might be TRBD2 (6 bases). The CDR3 consists of 16 residues. Per the germline V gene, CDR1 is KGHSH and CDR2 is LQKENI. V dropped 0 bases and J dropped 0 bases, with 10 bases sitting between them. The chain's CDR3 is CASSPPLRGSTDTQYF. Here the CDR3 DNA reads TGTGCCAGCTCACCACCGTTGCGGGGAAGCACAGATACGCAGTATTTT.

The chain is built from TRBV6-2 or TRBV6-3 and TRBJ2-1, with 8 bases fitting TRBD1. The V segment lost 6 bases and the J segment 9 bases; nucleotides outside the gene matches: 10. The CDR3 length is 14 residues. Germline CDR1 is MNHEY and CDR2 is SVGEGT. CDR3 DNA sequence: TGTGCCAGCAGCCTATGGACAGGGTTTGGTGAGCAGTTCTTC. Its translation: CASSLWTGFGEQFF.

This chain connects TRBV19 to TRBJ1-2, with TRBD1 as a possible D gene (5 bases). Trimming left V 3 bases short and J 2 bases short, with 10 bases between. This CDR3 has 14 residues. Germline V gene data show CDR1 as LNHDA and CDR2 as SQIVND (reference sequence). The CDR3 region has the DNA TGTGCCAGTAGTATGAGGGGACCCAACTATGGCTACACCTTC. Protein product: CASSMRGPNYGYTF.

The chain joins TRBV6-2 or TRBV6-3 to TRBJ2-4; no clear D. CDR3 length equals 15 residues. Germline assignment: CDR1 MNHEY and CDR2 SVGEGT. The V end was cut by 0 bases, the J end by 1 base, with 7 bases between. CDR3 bases: TGTGCCAGCAGTTACTCTTCAGAGGCCAAAAACATTCAGTACTTC. Protein sequence: CASSYSSEAKNIQYF.

The rearrangement joins TRBV5-1 to TRBJ2-1; no definite D call. Trimming removed 1 base at V and 7 bases at J, with 9 bases between. Germline V lookup: CDR1 SGHRS, CDR2 YFSETQ. The CDR3 runs to 13 residues. CDR3 sequence: CASSLIPSNEQFF. In DNA form, the CDR3 reads TGCGCCAGCAGCTTGATCCCCTCGAATGAGCAGTTCTTC. Full variable domain (rest looked up from reference TRBV5-1 and TRBJ2-1): KAGVTQTPRYLIKTRGQQVTLSCSPISGHRSVSWYQQTPGQGLQFLFEYFSETQRNKGNFPGRFSGRQFSNSRSEMNVSTLELGDSALYLCASSLIPSNEQFFGPGTRLTVL.

The rearrangement links TRBV9 to TRBJ1-3, with TRBD1 as a possible D gene (5 bases). Germline V lookup: CDR1 SGDLS, CDR2 YYNGEE. Trimming took off 3 bases at V and 0 bases at J, with 16 bases between the two ends. The CDR3 is 17 residues long. CDR3 residues: CASSGGVGYSSGNTIYF. The DNA for the CDR3 is TGTGCCAGCAGCGGAGGGGTGGGGTACAGCTCTGGAAACACCATATATTTT.

This clone was found once. This chain connects TRBV5-1 to TRBJ1-2; the D gene is possibly TRBD1 (5 bases). V was shortened by 2 bases and J by 8 bases, with 13 bases between the two germline ends. Germline CDR1 SGHRS, CDR2 YFSETQ. CDR3 length equals 13 residues. The CDR3 is CASSLDGTSGYTF. CDR3 DNA sequence: TGCGCCAGCAGCTTAGATGGGACGTCCGGCTACACCTTC. Combining the CDR3 with reference TRBV5-1 and TRBJ1-2 gives the whole variable domain KAGVTQTPRYLIKTRGQQVTLSCSPISGHRSVSWYQQTPGQGLQFLFEYFSETQRNKGNFPGRFSGRQFSNSRSEMNVSTLELGDSALYLCASSLDGTSGYTFGSGTRLTVV.

V gene TRBV6-6 combines with J gene TRBJ1-5, with 7 bases that match TRBD1. Germline trimming cut 0 bases from V and 5 bases from J; bases unmatched to any gene: 7. Germline CDR1 reads MNHNY; CDR2 reads SVGAGI (reference sequence). This CDR3 comprises 16 residues. This CDR3 is CASSYSRDSPYQPQHF. The DNA for the CDR3 is TGTGCCAGCAGTTACTCCCGGGACAGCCCTTATCAGCCCCAGCATTTT.

The chain is built from TRBV4-1 and TRBJ1-2; maybe TRBD1 (5 bases). The V gene lost 0 bases and the J gene lost 1 base, with 12 bases spanning the gap. CDR3 length equals 16 residues. Germline V gene data show CDR1 as MGHRA and CDR2 as YSYEKL. CDR3 nucleotide sequence: TGCGCCAGCAGCCAAGATAGACAGATTCTTAACTATGGCTACACCTTC. Protein: CASSQDRQILNYGYTF.

DNA of the CDR3: TGCGCCAGCAGCCGGCTATTGGGACAGGGAAACTATGGCTACACCTTC. Translation gives CASSRLLGQGNYGYTF. This chain uses TRBV4-1 with TRBJ1-2; 9 bases are shared with TRBD1. The CDR3 is made up of 16 amino acids. Germline V CDR1 and CDR2: MGHRA, YSYEKL. Trimming removed 4 bases from V and 2 bases from J; junction bases left unmatched: 8.

The chain couples TRBV4-1 to TRBJ2-4; 7 nucleotides line up with TRBD1. The CDR3 is 18 residues long. The germline CDR1 and CDR2 sequences are MGHRA and YSYEKL. V lost 0 bases and J lost 1; bases outside the gene matches: 9. In nucleotides, the CDR3 is TGCGCCAGCAGCCAAGATTTCAGACAGGGATACGCCAAAAACATTCAGTACTTC. Protein: CASSQDFRQGYAKNIQYF.

J is TRBJ1-1 and V is TRBV5-5, with TRBD1 identical over 7 bases. With V trimmed by 5 bases and J by 5 bases, 15 bases remained unmatched. Germline CDR1 reads SGHKS; CDR2 reads YYEKEE (reference sequence). The CDR3 is made up of 16 amino acids. The CDR3 reads CASRSGTALLGTEAFF. The CDR3 bases are TGTGCCAGCAGGAGTGGGACAGCCCTCCTGGGGACTGAAGCTTTCTTT.

V usage is TRBV9 and J usage is TRBJ2-3; D unclear. From germline, CDR1 is SGDLS and CDR2 YYNGEE. Trimming pared 2 bases from V and 0 bases from J, leaving 4 bases between. The CDR3 covers 13 residues. CDR3: CASSVTSTDTQYF. As DNA, the CDR3 is TGTGCCAGCAGCGTTACTAGCACAGATACGCAGTATTTT.

This clone was counted only a few times. The chain couples TRBV19 to TRBJ1-6; D is perhaps TRBD1 (6 bases). The CDR3 runs to 16 residues. Germline V gene sequence: CDR1 LNHDA, CDR2 SQIVND (reference sequence). V gave up 10 bases and J gave up 3 bases, with 19 bases separating them. The CDR3 reads CATTDRPTVYNSPLHF. CDR3 nucleotides: TGTGCCACAACGGACAGACCGACAGTCTATAATTCACCCCTCCACTTT.

The chain carries TRBV11-3 and TRBJ2-3; D is undetermined. CDR3 length equals 13 residues. CDR1 is SGHNT and CDR2 is YENEEA in the germline V gene. V gave up 1 base and J gave up 8 bases, with 10 bases separating them. The CDR3 sequence is CASSLGRRFTQYF. CDR3 nucleotides: TGTGCCAGCAGCTTAGGCAGACGGTTTACGCAGTATTTT.

This rearrangement joins TRBV18 to TRBJ2-7; D uncertain. The V end lost 5 bases, the J end lost 3 bases, and 8 bases lay between the germline ends. This CDR3 spans 12 amino acids. Germline values: CDR1 KGHSH, CDR2 LQKENI. The DNA for the CDR3 is TGTGCCAGCTCATTTTCAGACTACGAGCAGTACTTC. This codes for CASSFSDYEQYF.

This clone was observed a handful of times. This chain links TRBV19 with TRBJ1-1; D call uncertain. Germline V lookup: CDR1 LNHDA, CDR2 SQIVND (reference sequence). The CDR3 extends over 15 amino acids. V was trimmed by 4 bases and J by 1 base, leaving 13 bases between them. CDR3 in amino acids: CASSKRHNENTEAFF. The CDR3 DNA follows: TGTGCCAGTAGTAAAAGACATAACGAGAACACTGAAGCTTTCTTT.

This clone came up a few times. The V call is TRBV7-6, the J call TRBJ1-6, with 8 nucleotides matching TRBD1. This CDR3 contains 13 residues. V dropped 3 bases and J dropped 8; count of bases not matched to a gene: 0. CDR1 and CDR2 from the germline V gene are SGHVS and FNYEAQ. This CDR3 is CASSLTGDSPLHF. The CDR3 bases are TGTGCCAGCAGCTTGACAGGGGATTCACCCCTCCACTTT.

The chain employs TRBV11-2 and TRBJ2-7; D remains ambiguous. V lost 2 bases to trimming and J lost 3 bases, with 14 bases between them. The CDR3 runs to 15 residues. Per germline, CDR1 SGHAT and CDR2 FQNNGV. This CDR3 reads CASSLYDPPIYEQYF. DNA of the CDR3: TGTGCCAGCAGCTTATATGACCCGCCTATCTACGAGCAGTACTTC. Together with reference TRBV11-2 and TRBJ2-7, the CDR3 gives the full variable domain: EAGVAQSPRYKIIEKRQSVAFWCNPISGHATLYWYQQILGQGPKLLIQFQNNGVVDDSQLPKDRFSAERLKGVDSTLKIQPAKLEDSAVYLCASSLYDPPIYEQYFGPGTRLTVT.